Each of the 9 T cell receptor beta chains below was sequenced from the same sample in a study of cytomegalovirus exposure and HLA in healthy donors. Vbeta (60) and Jbeta (13) primers were used in the PCR. Measured with immunoSEQ multiplex PCR; TCRdb has only the in-frame clones, and not every one. Here the sample spans approximately 150,000 clones, over 75% being singletons. The sample taken for sequencing was PBMCs. These receptors were taken from a man aged 45-65 years in good health and CMV-seropositive.

The gene calls are TRBV4-1 and TRBJ1-1; 7 bases map to TRBD1. Germline V CDR1 and CDR2: MGHRA, YSYEKL. There are 17 residues in the CDR3. The trim removed 0 bases at V and 0 bases at J, leaving 7 bases unmatched. The CDR3 region has the DNA TGCGCCAGCAGCCAAGAGGGAAGACAGGGACTGAACACTGAAGCTTTCTTT. The encoded protein is CASSQEGRQGLNTEAFF.

V and J are TRBV28 and TRBJ2-5; TRBD2 aligns across 7 bases. V was pared by 4 bases and J by 3 bases, with 14 bases of the junction left unmatched. This CDR3 comprises 17 residues. The germline CDR1 and CDR2 sequences are MDHEN and SYDVKM. The CDR3 DNA reads as TGTGCCAGCAGTTCGCTGAGAGGGTTGGCGGGAGAAGAGACCCAGTACTTC. It specifies CASSSLRGLAGEETQYF.

The V call is TRBV5-1, the J call TRBJ1-2, with unresolved D. CDR3 length: 16 amino acids. Trimming removed 0 bases from V and 0 bases from J, with 12 bases in between. Germline V gene data show CDR1 as SGHRS and CDR2 as YFSETQ. CDR3 sequence: CASSLADDTPNYGYTF. In DNA form, the CDR3 reads TGCGCCAGCAGCTTGGCCGATGACACCCCTAACTATGGCTACACCTTC.

V gene TRBV7-9 combines with J gene TRBJ2-1; 10 bases map to TRBD2. V was pared by 7 bases and J by 7 bases, with 10 bases of the junction left unmatched. CDR1 and CDR2 from the germline V gene are SEHNR and FQNEAQ (reference sequence). The CDR3 length is 15 residues. This CDR3 is CASNRRGLAVNEQFF. The CDR3 region has the DNA TGTGCCAGCAACCGTCGCGGACTAGCGGTTAATGAGCAGTTCTTC.

V gene TRBV4-1 combines with J gene TRBJ2-1; 8 nucleotides align to TRBD2. There are 15 residues in the CDR3. The ends lost 3 bases at V and 2 bases at J; junction bases unmatched: 3. From germline, CDR1 is MGHRA and CDR2 YSYEKL. CDR3 sequence reads: CASSHRSGAYNEQFF. The CDR3 DNA follows: TGCGCCAGCAGCCATCGTAGCGGGGCCTACAATGAGCAGTTCTTC.

The chain combines TRBV5-5 with TRBJ2-1; 8 nucleotides align to TRBD1. The CDR3 spans 16 residues. V trimming: 4 bases; J trimming: 1 base; junction bases outside the gene matches: 7. Per the germline V gene, CDR1 is SGHKS and CDR2 is YYEKEE (reference sequence). The CDR3 spells CASSQGAHPSYNEQFF. For the CDR3, the DNA is TGTGCCAGCAGCCAGGGGGCGCACCCGTCCTACAATGAGCAGTTCTTC.

This clone turned up a few times. This chain links TRBV2 with TRBJ2-4; unclear D gene. The germline CDR1 and CDR2 sequences are SNHLY and FYNNEI. The length of the CDR3 is 15 residues. V gave up 5 bases and J gave up 0 bases, with 11 bases separating them. DNA of the CDR3: TGTGCCAGCAGTCGTGACTCTTTAGCCAAAAACATTCAGTACTTC. This gives the protein CASSRDSLAKNIQYF.

The rearrangement joins TRBV4-1 to TRBJ1-1; D gene uncertain. Trimming left V 0 bases short and J 5 bases short, with 10 bases between. Germline V CDR1 and CDR2: MGHRA, YSYEKL. The CDR3 runs to 14 residues. The CDR3: CASSQEILETEAFF. DNA of the CDR3: TGCGCCAGCAGCCAAGAAATCTTGGAGACTGAAGCTTTCTTT.

This clone was found once. V usage is TRBV6-5 and J usage is TRBJ2-1; 7 bases line up with TRBD1. CDR3 length: 14 residues. V lost 2 bases, J lost 9 bases, and 7 bases stayed unmatched. Looked up from germline, CDR1 is MNHEY and CDR2 is SVGAGI. CDR3 region: CASSYARGLGEQFF. The CDR3 DNA follows: TGTGCCAGCAGTTACGCTAGGGGGCTAGGTGAGCAGTTCTTC.